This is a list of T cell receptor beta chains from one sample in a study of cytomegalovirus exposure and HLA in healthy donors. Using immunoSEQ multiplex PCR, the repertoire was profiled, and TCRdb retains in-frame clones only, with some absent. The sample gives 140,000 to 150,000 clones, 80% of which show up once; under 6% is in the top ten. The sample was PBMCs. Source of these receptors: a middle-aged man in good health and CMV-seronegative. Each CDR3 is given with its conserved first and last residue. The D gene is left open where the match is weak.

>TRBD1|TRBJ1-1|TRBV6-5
CASSYSQTGETFF
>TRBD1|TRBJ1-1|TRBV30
CAWSGEGQGNTEAFF
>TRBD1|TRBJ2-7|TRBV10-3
CAISDSGTGSDEQYF
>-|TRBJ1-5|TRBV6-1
CASSEIRGRQPQHF
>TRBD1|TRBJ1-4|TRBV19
CASSRKQGGGNEKLFF
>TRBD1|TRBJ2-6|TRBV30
CAWSVPGGGGANVLTF
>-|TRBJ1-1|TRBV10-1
CASSDRGNRPNIEVNTEAFF
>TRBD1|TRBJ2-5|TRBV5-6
CASTQTGGGETQYF
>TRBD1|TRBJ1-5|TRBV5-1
CASSLAGGVQPQHF
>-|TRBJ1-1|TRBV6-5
CASSYRGEGTEAFF
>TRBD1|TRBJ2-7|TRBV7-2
CASQGASYEQYF
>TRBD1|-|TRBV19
CASRDRGYEQYF
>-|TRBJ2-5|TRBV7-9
CASSLAREQETQYF
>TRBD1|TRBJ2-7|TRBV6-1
CASSEMRDRVTEQYF
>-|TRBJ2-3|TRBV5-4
CASSLGAAFEDTQYF
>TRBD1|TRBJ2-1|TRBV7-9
CASSLEGQMQFF
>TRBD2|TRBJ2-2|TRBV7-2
CASRSDRGVGTGELFF
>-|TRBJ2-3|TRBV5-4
CASTYSDTQYF
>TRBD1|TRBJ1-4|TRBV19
CASSPGTGVEKLFF
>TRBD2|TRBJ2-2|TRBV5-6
CASSLVAGVSANTGELFF
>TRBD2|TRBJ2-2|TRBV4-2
CASSQDLGGAGELFF
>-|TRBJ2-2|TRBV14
CASSRSWTLAAGELFF
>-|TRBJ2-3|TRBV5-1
CASSIAAVDTQYF
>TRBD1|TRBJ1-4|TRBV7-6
CASSSWTGSETNEKLFF
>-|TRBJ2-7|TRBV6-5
CASSYDSTYEQYF
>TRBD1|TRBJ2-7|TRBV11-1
CASSLLGTVPPYEQYF
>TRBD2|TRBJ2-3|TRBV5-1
CASSRELAGGSGTQYF
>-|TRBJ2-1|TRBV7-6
CASSLSFSSYNEQFF
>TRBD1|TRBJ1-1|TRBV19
CASRTPGQGDLSTEAFF
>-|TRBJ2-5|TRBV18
CASSDKGHFQETQYF
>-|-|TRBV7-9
CASSLVFYEQYF
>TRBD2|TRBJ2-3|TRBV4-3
CASSQHLAGGGGVDTQYF
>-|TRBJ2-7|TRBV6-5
CASSYSVRGYEQYF
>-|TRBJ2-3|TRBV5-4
CASSVRLPPGTDTQYF
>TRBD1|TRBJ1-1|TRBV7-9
CASSLQGATEAFF
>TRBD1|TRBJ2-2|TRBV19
CASSLDRRIPGELFF
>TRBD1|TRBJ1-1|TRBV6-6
CASRAGTANTEAFF
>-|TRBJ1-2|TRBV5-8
CASSLGRQAVNYGYTF
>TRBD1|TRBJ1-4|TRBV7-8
CASSLGDREGEKLFF